This TCR beta chain was retrieved from a study of blood T cell repertoires in COVID-19. Study in general: Samples of COVID-19 (acute and convalescent) were obtained from the United States, Italy and Spain. In each case, the material was cDNA or gDNA derived from T cells, B-cell-depleted T cells, or PBMCs.

Per the original data handling: For nucleated cells, counts were estimated from reference gene primer amplification. Sequencing used immunoSEQ multiplex PCR; TCRdb keeps in-frame clones, though not all of them. V and J calls plus clone size are reproduced from that table; the DNA served to infer D and trimming. The sample includes some 170,000 clones, 60% to 85% of them seen just once. The CDR3 spans 19 residues. The sequence was collected from a man in his 70s with acute or convalescent COVID-19. Sequencing was done on a sample of peripheral blood. The chain carries TRBV21-1 and TRBJ2-7; the table's D call TRBD1 went unverified against the DNA. TRBV21-1 is a pseudogene locus. CDR3 DNA: TGTGCCAGCAGCTGCCGGGACAGGGGGTTCTTTATTTCCAATTACGAGCAGTACTTC. It yields the protein CASSCRDRGFFISNYEQYF.